These T cell receptor beta chains were read from a single sample in a study of cytomegalovirus exposure and HLA in healthy donors. Data came from immunoSEQ multiplex PCR; TCRdb stores just in-frame clones and leaves some out. The repertoire holds about 150,000 clones, with 75% to 80% as singletons. The sample consisted of PBMCs. These TCRs come from a male donor in good health and CMV-seronegative. Both conserved end residues are part of each CDR3. Each record gives: clone size, J gene, CDR3 length, V gene, D gene, CDR3 protein, CDR3 DNA. A D gene is named only where the DNA matches it firmly. The size of a clone is reported for some rows only, either as once, few or many, or as a class for expanded clones.

>NA|TRBJ2-5|14|TRBV6-5|NA
CASSYPGSTGEQYF
TGTGCCAGCAGTTATCCCGGGTCGACGGGGGAGCAGTACTTC
>NA|TRBJ2-1|14|TRBV4-2|TRBD1
CASSQGGGFHEQFF
TGTGCCAGCAGCCAAGGAGGGGGCTTCCATGAGCAGTTCTTC
>NA|TRBJ2-3|16|TRBV7-2|TRBD2
CASRPLAGAFTDTQYF
TGTGCCAGCAGACCATTAGCGGGAGCTTTCACAGATACGCAGTATTTT
>NA|TRBJ2-3|14|TRBV10-3|NA
CAISESGDTDTQYF
TGTGCCATCAGTGAGTCCGGGGACACAGATACGCAGTATTTT
>NA|TRBJ2-5|15|TRBV7-7|NA
CASSSPPPSAATQYF
TGTGCTAGCAGTTCCCCTCCCCCCTCAGCGGCGACCCAGTACTTC
>NA|TRBJ1-3|13|TRBV6-5|NA
CASTAGSGNTIYF
TGTGCCAGCACGGCGGGCTCTGGAAACACCATATATTTT
>NA|TRBJ1-1|12|TRBV11-2|TRBD1
CASSATGVGAFF
TGTGCCAGCAGCGCCACAGGGGTGGGAGCTTTCTTT
>NA|TRBJ2-5|14|TRBV7-8|NA
CASRGGGPQETQYF
TGTGCCAGCAGGGGGGGTGGTCCCCAAGAGACCCAGTACTTC
>once|TRBJ1-2|16|TRBV30|TRBD1
CAWSWAGGAPDYGYTF
TGTGCCTGGAGTTGGGCAGGGGGCGCCCCAGACTATGGCTACACCTTC
>few|TRBJ2-7|15|TRBV5-6|TRBD1
CASSFETGGVYEQYF
TGTGCCAGCAGCTTCGAGACAGGGGGCGTCTACGAGCAGTACTTC
>NA|TRBJ1-4|14|TRBV7-2|NA
CASSLVQGYEKLFF
TGTGCCAGCAGCTTAGTACAGGGATATGAAAAACTGTTTTTT
>NA|TRBJ2-1|15|TRBV29-1|NA
CSVLVPGQFYNEQFF
TGCAGCGTTTTAGTACCCGGACAGTTTTACAATGAGCAGTTCTTC
>NA|TRBJ2-2|17|TRBV5-1|TRBD2
CASSLMGGSRDTGELFF
TGCGCCAGCAGCTTGATGGGGGGGTCACGAGACACCGGGGAGCTGTTTTTT
>NA|TRBJ2-3|17|TRBV5-1|TRBD2
CASSLSQWGGSTDTQYF
TGCGCCAGCAGCTTGTCTCAGTGGGGGGGGAGCACAGATACGCAGTATTTT
>NA|TRBJ1-1|14|TRBV5-5|TRBD1
CASRATGVVSEAFF
TGTGCCAGCAGGGCGACAGGGGTGGTGAGTGAAGCTTTCTTT
>NA|TRBJ2-1|15|TRBV7-6|TRBD2
CASSSGGTRYNEQFF
TGTGCCAGCAGCTCCGGGGGGACTCGTTACAATGAGCAGTTCTTC
>NA|TRBJ1-6|12|TRBV27|NA
CASSFKRSPLHF
TGTGCCAGCAGTTTTAAGCGATCACCCCTCCACTTT
>once|TRBJ1-2|13|TRBV10-2|NA
CASSDRGMSGYTF
TGCGCCAGCAGTGACAGGGGTATGAGTGGCTACACCTTC
>NA|TRBJ2-3|17|TRBV7-2|TRBD1
CASSLGTGTISTDTQYF
TGTGCCAGCAGCTTAGGGACAGGGACGATTAGCACAGATACGCAGTATTTT
>NA|TRBJ2-7|14|TRBV6-1|TRBD1
CASDRGLSSYEQYF
TGTGCCAGCGATAGGGGGCTTAGCTCCTACGAGCAGTACTTC
>NA|TRBJ1-2|13|TRBV11-3|NA
CASSLRDTYGYTF
TGTGCCAGCAGCTTGCGAGACACCTATGGCTACACCTTC
>NA|TRBJ2-7|13|TRBV2|NA
CASRPATRYEQYF
TGTGCCAGCAGGCCAGCGACCCGTTACGAGCAGTACTTC
>NA|TRBJ2-5|14|TRBV4-3|TRBD2
CASSSLAGVETQYF
TGCGCCAGCAGCTCACTAGCGGGGGTTGAGACCCAGTACTTC
>NA|TRBJ1-4|14|TRBV7-2|NA
CASSRSATNEKLFF
TGTGCCAGCAGCCGCAGCGCAACTAATGAAAAACTGTTTTTT
>few|TRBJ2-7|16|TRBV6-5|TRBD1
CASSYSRTGDSYEQYF
TGTGCCAGCAGTTACTCCAGGACAGGCGACTCCTACGAGCAGTACTTC
>few|TRBJ1-6|14|TRBV5-5|NA
CASSRQTGGSPLHF
TGTGCCAGCAGCCGACAAACTGGAGGTTCACCCCTCCACTTT
>once|TRBJ2-3|16|TRBV15|TRBD2
CATSRHSGRETDTQYF
TGTGCCACCAGCAGACACTCGGGGAGGGAAACAGATACGCAGTATTTT